Below, one T cell receptor beta chain is given with its context. Combining a sample-barcoded 5' primer with a J-beta primer mix, a second PCR ran for 7 to 11 cycles. TCRdb passed the 5' RACE reads through MiXCR, listing each CDR3 protein once. The sample includes some 1.1 million distinct CDR3 sequences, approximately 38% seen only once; the top ten take around 14%. Germline CDR1 SQVTM, CDR2 ANQGSEA. Trimming shortened V by 3 bases and J by 6 bases, and 9 bases separated the two germline ends. The CDR3 loop spans 12 amino acids. This sample was included in a study of blood T cells in healthy people across ages.

This receptor was obtained from a man aged 18 to 30 in good health. This chain uses TRBV29-1 with TRBJ2-1; possibly TRBD1 or TRBD2 for D (5 bases each). Sequencing was carried out using blood. Here the CDR3 reads CSVDRGVNEQFF. CDR3 DNA: TGCAGCGTTGATCGAGGGGTCAATGAGCAGTTCTTC.